This TCR beta chain was identified during a study of blood T cell repertoires in COVID-19. As for the study in general: From T cells, B-cell-depleted T cells, or PBMCs came the material, which was cDNA or gDNA.

The CDR3 is 17 residues long. The germline CDR1 and CDR2 sequences are SGHTA and FQGNSA. V gave up 2 bases and J gave up 3 bases, with 19 bases separating them. The method was immunoSEQ multiplex PCR; TCRdb's version includes in-frame clones alone and lacks a portion of them. This sample has more than 200,000 clones, with 87% found just once. The sequence came from a man aged 18 to 29 with active or convalescent COVID-19. The sequencing input was peripheral blood. The chain uses TRBV7-2 and TRBJ1-2, with D possibly being TRBD1 (5 bases). The CDR3 here is CASSLKDSLVGYYGYTF. In DNA form, the CDR3 reads TGTGCCAGCAGCTTAAAAGACAGCCTCGTGGGTTACTATGGCTACACCTTC.